This T cell receptor beta chain was found in a study of blood T cell repertoires in COVID-19. Sequencing was performed with immunoSEQ multiplex PCR; in TCRdb, only in-frame clones are kept and a portion is missing. The sample shows tens of thousands of clones, about 88% of them seen only once. Germline-derived CDR1 and CDR2 are SQVTM and ANQGSEA. Trimming took off 4 bases at V and 6 bases at J, with 9 bases between the two ends. CDR3 size: 11 residues. Sequences were obtained from peripheral blood. The sequence came from a human donor in a cohort sampled during active COVID-19. The chain joins TRBV29-1 to TRBJ1-2; D is undetermined. The CDR3 region is CSVGGRDGYTF. CDR3 nucleotide sequence: TGCAGCGTTGGTGGGAGGGATGGCTACACCTTC.